The clone carrying this T cell receptor beta chain has just a few counts. Its antigen remains unidentified. Proliferating CFSE-low MLR cells were sequenced to define alloreactive TCRbeta sequences. The table came from immunoSEQ multiplex PCR; TCRdb's copy has only in-frame clones and leaves some out. The table has 4,500 to 6,500 clones, roughly 31% seen once. The data are from a study of T cell clones after liver transplantation. Sequences were obtained from CD4+ T cells from cultured PBMCs. The TCR sequence derives from a human patient who received a liver transplant. Some T cells may be transferred from the graft donor.

The CDR3 nucleotides are TGTGCCAGCAGCCAAACTAGGACAGGGGGCGGGTATGGCTACACCTTC. Its translation: CASSQTRTGGGYGYTF. The chain recombines TRBV9 with TRBJ1-2; TRBD1 matches at 11 bases. Germline CDR1 SGDLS, CDR2 YYNGEE. CDR3 size: 16 residues. V dropped 4 bases and J dropped 5; count of bases not matched to a gene: 10.